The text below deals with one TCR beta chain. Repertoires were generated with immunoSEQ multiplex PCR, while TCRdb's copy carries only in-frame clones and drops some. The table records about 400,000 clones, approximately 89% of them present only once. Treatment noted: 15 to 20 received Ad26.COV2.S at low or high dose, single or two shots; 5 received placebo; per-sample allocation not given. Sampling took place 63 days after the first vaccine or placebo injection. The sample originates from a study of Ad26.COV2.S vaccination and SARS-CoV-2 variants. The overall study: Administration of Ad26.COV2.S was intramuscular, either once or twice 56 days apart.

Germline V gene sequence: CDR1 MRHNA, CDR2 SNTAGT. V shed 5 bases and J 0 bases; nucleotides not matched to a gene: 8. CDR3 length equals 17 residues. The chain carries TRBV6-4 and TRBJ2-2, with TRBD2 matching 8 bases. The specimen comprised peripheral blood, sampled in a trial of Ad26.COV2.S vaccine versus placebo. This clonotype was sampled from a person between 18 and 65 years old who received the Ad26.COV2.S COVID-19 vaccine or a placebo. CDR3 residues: CASSLIAGSANTGELFF. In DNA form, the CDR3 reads TGTGCCAGCAGTCTGATAGCGGGATCCGCGAACACCGGGGAGCTGTTTTTT.